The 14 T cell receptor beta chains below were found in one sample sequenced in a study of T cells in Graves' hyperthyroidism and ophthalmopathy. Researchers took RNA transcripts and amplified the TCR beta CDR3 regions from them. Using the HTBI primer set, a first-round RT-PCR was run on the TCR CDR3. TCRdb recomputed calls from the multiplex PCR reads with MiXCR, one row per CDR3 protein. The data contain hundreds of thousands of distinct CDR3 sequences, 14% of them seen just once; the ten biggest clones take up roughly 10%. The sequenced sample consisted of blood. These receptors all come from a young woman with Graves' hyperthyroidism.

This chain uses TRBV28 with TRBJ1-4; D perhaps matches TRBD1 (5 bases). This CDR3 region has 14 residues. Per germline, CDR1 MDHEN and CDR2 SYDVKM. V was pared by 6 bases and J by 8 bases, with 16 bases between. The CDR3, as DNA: TGTGCCAGCAGCGACAGAACCGGGGGGGAAAAACTGTTTTTT. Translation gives CASSDRTGGEKLFF.

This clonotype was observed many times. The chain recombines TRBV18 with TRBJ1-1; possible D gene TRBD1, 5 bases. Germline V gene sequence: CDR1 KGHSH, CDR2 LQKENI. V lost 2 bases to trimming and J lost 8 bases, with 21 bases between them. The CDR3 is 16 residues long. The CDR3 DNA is TGTGCCAGCTCACCATGGGCGAGGGTCACAGGAGGCGAAGCTTTCTTT. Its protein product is CASSPWARVTGGEAFF. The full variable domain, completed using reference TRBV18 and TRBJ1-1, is NAGVMQNPRHLVRRRGQEARLRCSPMKGHSHVYWYRQLPEEGLKFMVYLQKENIIDESGMPKERFSAEFPKEGPSILRIQQVVRGDSAAYFCASSPWARVTGGEAFFGQGTRLTVV.

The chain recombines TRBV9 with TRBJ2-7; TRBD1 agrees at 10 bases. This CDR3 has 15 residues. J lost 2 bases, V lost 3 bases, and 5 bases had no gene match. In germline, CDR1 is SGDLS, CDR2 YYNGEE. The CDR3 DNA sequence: TGTGCCAGCAGCGCCGGAGGGACAGGGGCCTACGAGCAGTACTTC. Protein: CASSAGGTGAYEQYF.

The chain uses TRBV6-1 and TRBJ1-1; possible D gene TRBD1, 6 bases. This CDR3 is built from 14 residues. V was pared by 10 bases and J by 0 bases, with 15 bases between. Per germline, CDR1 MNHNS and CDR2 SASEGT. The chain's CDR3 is CATMDRQLNTEAFF. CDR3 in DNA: TGTGCCACCATGGACAGACAGCTGAACACTGAAGCTTTCTTT.

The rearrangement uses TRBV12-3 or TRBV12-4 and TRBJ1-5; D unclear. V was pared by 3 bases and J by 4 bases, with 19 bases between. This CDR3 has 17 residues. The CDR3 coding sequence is TGTGCCAGCAGTTTTCTCCCCGGGCGGAGGGCGAATCAGCCCCAGCATTTT. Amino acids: CASSFLPGRRANQPQHF.

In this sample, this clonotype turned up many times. CDR3: CASSRSGSLVDTQYF. The DNA for the CDR3 is TGTGCCAGCAGCCGGAGCGGGTCCCTAGTAGATACGCAGTATTTT. This rearrangement joins TRBV28 to TRBJ2-3; D is perhaps TRBD2 (6 bases). This CDR3 has 15 amino acids. Germline lookup yields CDR1 MDHEN and CDR2 SYDVKM. Trimming took 6 bases from V and 5 from J, leaving 18 bases between them.

CDR3 region: CASSYQGAGELFF. DNA of the CDR3: TGTGCCAGCAGTTATCAGGGCGCCGGGGAGCTGTTTTTT. The chain employs TRBV2 and TRBJ2-2; a weak D match, TRBD1 (5 bases). The CDR3 is 13 amino acids. The germline CDR1 and CDR2 sequences are SNHLY and FYNNEI. V was cut by 5 bases and J by 6 bases, with 10 bases left in between.

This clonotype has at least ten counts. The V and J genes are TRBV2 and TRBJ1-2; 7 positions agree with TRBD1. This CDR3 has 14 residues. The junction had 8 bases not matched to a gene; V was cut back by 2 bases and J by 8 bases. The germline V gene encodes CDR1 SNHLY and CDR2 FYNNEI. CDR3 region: CASSEIDRAWGYTF. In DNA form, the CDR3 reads TGTGCCAGCAGTGAAATCGACAGGGCTTGGGGCTACACCTTC.

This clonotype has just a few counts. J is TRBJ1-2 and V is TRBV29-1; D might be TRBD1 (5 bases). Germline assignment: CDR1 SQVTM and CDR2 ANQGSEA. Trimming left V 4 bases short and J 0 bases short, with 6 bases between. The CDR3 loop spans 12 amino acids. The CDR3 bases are TGCAGCGTTGGACAGTCTAACTATGGCTACACCTTC. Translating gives CSVGQSNYGYTF. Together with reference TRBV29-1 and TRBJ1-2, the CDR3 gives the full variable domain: SAVISQKPSRDICQRGTSLTIQCQVDSQVTMMFWYRQQPGQSLTLIATANQGSEATYESGFVIDKFPISRPNLTFSTLTVSNMSPEDSSIYLCSVGQSNYGYTFGSGTRLTVV.

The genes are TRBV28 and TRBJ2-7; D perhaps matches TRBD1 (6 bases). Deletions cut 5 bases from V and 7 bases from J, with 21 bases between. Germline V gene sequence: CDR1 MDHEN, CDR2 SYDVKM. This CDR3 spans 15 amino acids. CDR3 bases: TGTGCCAGCAGTCTTACAGGGTTAGGAGCGGAGGAGCAGTACTTC. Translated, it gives CASSLTGLGAEEQYF.

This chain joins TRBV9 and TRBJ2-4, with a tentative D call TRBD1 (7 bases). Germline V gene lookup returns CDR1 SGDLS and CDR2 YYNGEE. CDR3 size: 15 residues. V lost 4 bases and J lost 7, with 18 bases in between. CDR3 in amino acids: CASSPGGGPGNIQYF. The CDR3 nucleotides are TGTGCCAGCAGCCCCGGAGGGGGCCCGGGGAACATTCAGTACTTC.

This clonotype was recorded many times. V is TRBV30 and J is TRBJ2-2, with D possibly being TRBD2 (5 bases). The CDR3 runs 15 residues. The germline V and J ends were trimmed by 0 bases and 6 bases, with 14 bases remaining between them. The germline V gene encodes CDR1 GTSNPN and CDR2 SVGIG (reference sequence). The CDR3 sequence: CAWSVLGEYAGELFF. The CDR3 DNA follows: TGTGCCTGGAGTGTACTGGGAGAATATGCCGGGGAGCTGTTTTTT.

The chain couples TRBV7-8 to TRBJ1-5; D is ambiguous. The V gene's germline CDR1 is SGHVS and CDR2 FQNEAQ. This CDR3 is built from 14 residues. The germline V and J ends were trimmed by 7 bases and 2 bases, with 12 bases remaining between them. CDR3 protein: CASMVDGRNQPQHF. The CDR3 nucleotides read TGTGCCAGCATGGTCGACGGGCGCAATCAGCCCCAGCATTTT.

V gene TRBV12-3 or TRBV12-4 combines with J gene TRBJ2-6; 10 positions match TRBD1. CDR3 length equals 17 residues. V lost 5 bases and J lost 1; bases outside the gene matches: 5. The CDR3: CASSPGTGVSGANVLTF. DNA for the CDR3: TGTGCCAGCAGTCCGGGGACAGGGGTTTCTGGGGCCAACGTCCTGACTTTC.